The clone carrying this TCR beta chain showed up just once. Its antigen remains unidentified. PCR involved 60 Vbeta and 13 Jbeta primers. Method: immunoSEQ multiplex PCR; TCRdb's copy keeps in-frame clones and lacks some. This table has fewer than 200,000 clones, 75% to 80% appearing once. This entry belongs to a study of cytomegalovirus exposure and HLA in healthy donors. Study outcomes and limitations: Reported findings show TCR beta sequences accurately forecast HLA-A and HLA-B alleles in most subjects. Most TCRs appeared rarely, but some public TCRs recurred in many donors. Sequencing had likely introduced a cluster of highly shared sequence variants as an artifact.

The specimen sequenced was PBMCs. This TCR was recovered from a female donor in good health and CMV-seronegative.

The CDR3 DNA sequence: TGTGCCAGCAGCCAAGAACTAGCGGGGCTTAATAATGAGCAGTTCTTC. It codes for CASSQELAGLNNEQFF. The chain links TRBV4-2 to TRBJ2-1, with 10 bases fitting TRBD2. The length of the CDR3 is 16 residues. Germline CDR1 and CDR2: LGHNA and YNFKEQ. The V segment lost 0 bases and the J segment 7 bases; nucleotides outside the gene matches: 6.